This T cell receptor (beta chain) was sequenced in a study of blood T cell repertoires in COVID-19. Germline V gene sequence: CDR1 ENHRY, CDR2 SYGVKD. The V gene end was trimmed by 4 bases and the J gene end by 8 bases; junction bases not matched to a gene: 4. The CDR3 length is 14 residues. This clone appeared a few times. Per the authors' pipeline: Nucleated cell number was recorded as an estimate derived from reference gene primer amplification. Libraries were prepared by immunoSEQ multiplex PCR; TCRdb keeps only in-frame clonotypes and omits some of them. V, J and clone size are those of that table, while D and trimming were read from the DNA. This table holds about 250,000 clones, about 82% found once.

The rearrangement joins TRBV10-3 to TRBJ1-4; 10 bases map to TRBD1. This clonotype originated in a woman older than 75 with COVID-19, enrolled during active disease. Specimen: peripheral blood. The CDR3 protein is CAISATGGWEKLFF. CDR3 nucleotide sequence: TGTGCCATCAGTGCGACAGGGGGCTGGGAAAAACTGTTTTTT.